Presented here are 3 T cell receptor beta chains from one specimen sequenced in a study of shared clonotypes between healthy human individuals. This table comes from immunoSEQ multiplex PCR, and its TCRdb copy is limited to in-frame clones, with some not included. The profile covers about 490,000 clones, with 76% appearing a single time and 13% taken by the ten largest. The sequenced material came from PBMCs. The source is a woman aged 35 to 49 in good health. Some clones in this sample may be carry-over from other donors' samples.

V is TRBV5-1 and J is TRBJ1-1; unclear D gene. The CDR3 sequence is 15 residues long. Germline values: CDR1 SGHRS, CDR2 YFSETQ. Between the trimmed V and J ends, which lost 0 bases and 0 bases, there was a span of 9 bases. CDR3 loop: CASSLGRSLNTEAFF. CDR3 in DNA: TGCGCCAGCAGCTTGGGCCGGTCTTTGAACACTGAAGCTTTCTTT.

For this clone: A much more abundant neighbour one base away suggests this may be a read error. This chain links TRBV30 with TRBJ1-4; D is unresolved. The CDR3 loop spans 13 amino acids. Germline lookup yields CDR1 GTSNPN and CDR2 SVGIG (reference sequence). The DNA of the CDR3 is TGTACCTGGAGTCGTGGTCTTGGGGAAAAACTGTTTTTT. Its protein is CTWSRGLGEKLFF.

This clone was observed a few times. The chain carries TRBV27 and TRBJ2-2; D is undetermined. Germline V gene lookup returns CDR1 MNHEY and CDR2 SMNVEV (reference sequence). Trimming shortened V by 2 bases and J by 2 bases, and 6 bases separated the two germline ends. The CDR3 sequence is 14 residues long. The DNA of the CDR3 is TGTGCCAGCAGTTTAAATCAAAACACCGGGGAGCTGTTTTTT. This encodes CASSLNQNTGELFF.